This note documents a single TCR beta chain sequence. The source of the sample is a study of blood T cells in healthy people across ages. Germline CDR1 and CDR2: SNHLY and FYNNEI. The CDR3 is 16 amino acids. Trimming took off 4 bases at V and 3 bases at J, with 17 bases between the two ends. The use of a sample-barcoded 5' primer and a J-beta primer mix characterized a second PCR of roughly 6 to 12 cycles. MiXCR was run by TCRdb on the 5' RACE reads, yielding one entry per CDR3 protein. The profile covers roughly 1,300,000 distinct CDR3 sequences, with around 55% appearing a single time and over 5% taken by the ten largest.

Sequencing used blood. This receptor was taken from a man between 18 and 29 years old in good health. The chain is built from TRBV2 and TRBJ2-3, with D perhaps TRBD2 (6 bases). The CDR3 here is CASSVLEGLGTDTQYF. Here the CDR3 DNA reads TGTGCCAGCAGTGTGTTGGAGGGTCTGGGGACAGATACGCAGTATTTT.